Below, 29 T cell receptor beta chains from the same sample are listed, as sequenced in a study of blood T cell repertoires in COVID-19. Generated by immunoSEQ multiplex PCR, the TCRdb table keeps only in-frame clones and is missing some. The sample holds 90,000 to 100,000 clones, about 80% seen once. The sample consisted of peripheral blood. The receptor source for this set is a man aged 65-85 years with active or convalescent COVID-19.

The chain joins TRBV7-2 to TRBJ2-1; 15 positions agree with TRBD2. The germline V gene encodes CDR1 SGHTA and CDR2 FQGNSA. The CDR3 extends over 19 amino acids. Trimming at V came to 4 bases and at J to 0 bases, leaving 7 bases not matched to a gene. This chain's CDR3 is CASSSGLAGGPGSYNEQFF. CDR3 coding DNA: TGTGCCAGCAGCTCCGGACTAGCGGGGGGGCCGGGCTCCTACAATGAGCAGTTCTTC. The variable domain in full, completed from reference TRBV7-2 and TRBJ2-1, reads GAGVSQSPSNKVTEKGKDVELRCDPISGHTALYWYRQSLGQGLEFLIYFQGNSAPDKSGLPSDRFSAERTGGSVSTLTIQRTQQEDSAVYLCASSSGLAGGPGSYNEQFFGPGTRLTVL.

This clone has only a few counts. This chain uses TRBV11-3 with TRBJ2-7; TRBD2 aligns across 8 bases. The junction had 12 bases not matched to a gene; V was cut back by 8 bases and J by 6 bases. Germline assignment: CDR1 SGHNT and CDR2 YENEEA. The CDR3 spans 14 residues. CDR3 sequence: CASGGGYSTSEQYF. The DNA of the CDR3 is TGTGCCAGCGGCGGGGGGTACTCAACCTCCGAGCAGTACTTC.

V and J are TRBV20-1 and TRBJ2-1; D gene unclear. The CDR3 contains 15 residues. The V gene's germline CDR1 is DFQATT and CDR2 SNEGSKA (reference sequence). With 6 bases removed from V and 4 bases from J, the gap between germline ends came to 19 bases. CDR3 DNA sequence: TGCAGTGCCAGTGGCGGTTTGCGCGGTTACAATGAGCAGTTCTTC. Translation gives CSASGGLRGYNEQFF.

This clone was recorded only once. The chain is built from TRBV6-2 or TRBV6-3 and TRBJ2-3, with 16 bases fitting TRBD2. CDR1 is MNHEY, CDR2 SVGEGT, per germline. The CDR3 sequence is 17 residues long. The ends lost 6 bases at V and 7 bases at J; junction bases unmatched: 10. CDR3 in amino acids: CASSSPGLAGGLYTQYF. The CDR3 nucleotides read TGTGCCAGCAGCTCCCCGGGACTAGCGGGGGGGCTTTATACGCAGTATTTT.

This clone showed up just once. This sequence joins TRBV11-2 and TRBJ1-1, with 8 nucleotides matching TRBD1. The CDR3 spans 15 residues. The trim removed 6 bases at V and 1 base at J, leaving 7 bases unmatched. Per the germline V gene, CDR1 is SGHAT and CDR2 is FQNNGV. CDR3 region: CASRTSGGTNTEAFF. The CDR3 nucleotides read TGTGCCAGCAGAACCTCAGGGGGCACGAACACTGAAGCTTTCTTT. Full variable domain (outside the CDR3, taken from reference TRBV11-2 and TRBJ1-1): EAGVAQSPRYKIIEKRQSVAFWCNPISGHATLYWYQQILGQGPKLLIQFQNNGVVDDSQLPKDRFSAERLKGVDSTLKIQPAKLEDSAVYLCASRTSGGTNTEAFFGQGTRLTVV.

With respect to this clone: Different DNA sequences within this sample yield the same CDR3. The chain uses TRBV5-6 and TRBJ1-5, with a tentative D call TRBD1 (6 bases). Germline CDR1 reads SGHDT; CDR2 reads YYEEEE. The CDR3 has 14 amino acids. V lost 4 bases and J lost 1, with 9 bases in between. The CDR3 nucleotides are TGTGCCAGCAGCCGCAGGGGAAGCAATCAGCCCCAGCATTTT. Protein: CASSRRGSNQPQHF.

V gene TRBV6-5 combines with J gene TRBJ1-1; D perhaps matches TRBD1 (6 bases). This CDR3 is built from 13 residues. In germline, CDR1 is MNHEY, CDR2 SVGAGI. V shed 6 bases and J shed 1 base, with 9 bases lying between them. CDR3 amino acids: CASRSGANTEAFF. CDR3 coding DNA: TGTGCCAGCAGGTCAGGGGCGAACACTGAAGCTTTCTTT.

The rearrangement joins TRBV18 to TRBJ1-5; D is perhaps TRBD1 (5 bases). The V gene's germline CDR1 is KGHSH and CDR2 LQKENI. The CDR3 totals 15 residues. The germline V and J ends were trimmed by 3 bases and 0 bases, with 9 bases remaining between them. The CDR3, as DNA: TGTGCCAGCTCACCTGCGGACATTAGCAATCAGCCCCAGCATTTT. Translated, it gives CASSPADISNQPQHF.

As DNA, the CDR3 is TGCAGCGTTGAGACCTACAGGGACGAGCAGTACTTC. Amino acid sequence: CSVETYRDEQYF. The rearrangement uses TRBV29-1 and TRBJ2-7; perhaps TRBD1 as D (6 bases). The CDR3 runs 12 residues. V lost 3 bases and J lost 5, with 11 bases in between. Germline CDR1 SQVTM, CDR2 ANQGSEA.

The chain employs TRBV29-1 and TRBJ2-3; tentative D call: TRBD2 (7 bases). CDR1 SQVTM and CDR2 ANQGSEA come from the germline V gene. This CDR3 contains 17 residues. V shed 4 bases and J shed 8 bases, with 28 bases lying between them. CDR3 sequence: CSVVGGEVYPQGRTQYF. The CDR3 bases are TGCAGCGTTGTTGGGGGGGAGGTGTACCCCCAGGGGCGTACGCAGTATTTT.

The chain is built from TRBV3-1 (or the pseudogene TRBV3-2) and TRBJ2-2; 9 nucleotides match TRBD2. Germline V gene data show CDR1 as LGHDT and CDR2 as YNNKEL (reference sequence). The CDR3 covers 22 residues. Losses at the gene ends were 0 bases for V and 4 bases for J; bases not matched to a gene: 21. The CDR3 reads CASSQDPSAVCSGGPITGELFF. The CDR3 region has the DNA TGTGCCAGCAGCCAAGATCCCTCCGCCGTGTGTAGCGGGGGCCCCATCACCGGGGAGCTGTTTTTT.

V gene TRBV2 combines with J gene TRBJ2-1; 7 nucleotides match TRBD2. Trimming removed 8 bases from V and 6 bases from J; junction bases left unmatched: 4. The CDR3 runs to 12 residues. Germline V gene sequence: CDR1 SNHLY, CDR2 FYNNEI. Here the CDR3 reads CASGGEGNEQFF. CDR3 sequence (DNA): TGTGCCAGCGGGGGGGAGGGCAATGAGCAGTTCTTC. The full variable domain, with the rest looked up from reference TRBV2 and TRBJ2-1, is EPEVTQTPSHQVTQMGQEVILRCVPISNHLYFYWYRQILGQKVEFLVSFYNNEISEKSEIFDDQFSVERPDGSNFTLKIRSTKLEDSAMYFCASGGEGNEQFFGPGTRLTVL.

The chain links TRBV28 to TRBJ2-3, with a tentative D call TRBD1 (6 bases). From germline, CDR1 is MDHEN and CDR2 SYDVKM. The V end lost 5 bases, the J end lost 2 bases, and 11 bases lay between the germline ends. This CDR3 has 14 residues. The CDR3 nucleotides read TGTGCCAGCAGTACACAGGGCCCCACAGATACGCAGTATTTT. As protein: CASSTQGPTDTQYF.

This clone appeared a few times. The CDR3 spells CAWSVAGGASYNEQFF. The CDR3 nucleotides are TGTGCCTGGAGTGTAGCCGGGGGGGCTTCTTACAATGAGCAGTTCTTC. The rearrangement joins TRBV30 to TRBJ2-1; 8 bases fit TRBD2. The trim removed 0 bases at V and 4 bases at J, leaving 8 bases unmatched. The germline CDR1 and CDR2 sequences are GTSNPN and SVGIG (reference sequence). The CDR3 extends over 16 amino acids. The entire variable domain, with the rest obtained from reference TRBV30 and TRBJ2-1, is as follows: SQTIHQWPATLVQPVGSPLSLECTVEGTSNPNLYWYRQAAGRGLQLLFYSVGIGQISSEVPQNLSASRPQDRQFILSSKKLLLSDSGFYLCAWSVAGGASYNEQFFGPGTRLTVL.

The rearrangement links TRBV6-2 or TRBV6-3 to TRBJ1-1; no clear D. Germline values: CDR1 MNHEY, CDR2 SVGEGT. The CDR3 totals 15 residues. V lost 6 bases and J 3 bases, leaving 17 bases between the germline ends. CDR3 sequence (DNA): TGTGCCAGCAGCACCACCCATCGAACGGACACTGAAGCTTTCTTT. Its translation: CASSTTHRTDTEAFF.

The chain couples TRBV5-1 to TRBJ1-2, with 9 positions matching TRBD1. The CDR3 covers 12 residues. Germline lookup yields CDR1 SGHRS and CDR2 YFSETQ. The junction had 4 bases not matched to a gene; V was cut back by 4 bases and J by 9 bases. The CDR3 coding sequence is TGCGCCAGCAGCACGGGACAGGGCAGCTACACCTTC. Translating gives CASSTGQGSYTF.

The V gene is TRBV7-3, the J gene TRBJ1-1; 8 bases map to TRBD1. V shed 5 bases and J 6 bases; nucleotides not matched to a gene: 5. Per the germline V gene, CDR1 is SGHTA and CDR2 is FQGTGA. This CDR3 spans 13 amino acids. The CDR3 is CASSQGALAEAFF. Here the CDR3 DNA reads TGTGCCAGCAGCCAGGGGGCGCTGGCTGAAGCTTTCTTT.

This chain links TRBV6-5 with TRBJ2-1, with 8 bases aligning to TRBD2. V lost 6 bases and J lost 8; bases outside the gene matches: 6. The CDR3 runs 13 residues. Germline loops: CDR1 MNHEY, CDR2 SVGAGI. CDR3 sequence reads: CASRRGAGDEQFF. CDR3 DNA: TGTGCCAGCAGGCGGGGGGCGGGGGATGAGCAGTTCTTC.

Here the CDR3 reads CASSATGLGDSPLHF. CDR3 nucleotides: TGTGCCAGTAGCGCGACAGGGTTAGGCGATTCACCCCTCCACTTT. This chain uses TRBV19 with TRBJ1-6, with 7 bases aligning to TRBD1. The length of the CDR3 is 15 residues. V was clipped by 6 bases and J by 8 bases; unmatched bases: 10. Per germline, CDR1 LNHDA and CDR2 SQIVND (reference sequence). The full variable domain, with the rest looked up from reference TRBV19 and TRBJ1-6, is DGGITQSPKYLFRKEGQNVTLSCEQNLNHDAMYWYRQDPGQGLRLIYYSQIVNDFQKGDIAEGYSVSREKKESFPLTVTSAQKNPTAFYLCASSATGLGDSPLHFGNGTRLTVT.

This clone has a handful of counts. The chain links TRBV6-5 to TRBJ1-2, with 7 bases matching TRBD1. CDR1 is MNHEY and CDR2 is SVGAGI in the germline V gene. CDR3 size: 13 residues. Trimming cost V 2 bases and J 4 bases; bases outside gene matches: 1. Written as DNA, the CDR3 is TGTGCCAGCAGTTACGACAGGGTCTATGGCTACACCTTC. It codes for CASSYDRVYGYTF.

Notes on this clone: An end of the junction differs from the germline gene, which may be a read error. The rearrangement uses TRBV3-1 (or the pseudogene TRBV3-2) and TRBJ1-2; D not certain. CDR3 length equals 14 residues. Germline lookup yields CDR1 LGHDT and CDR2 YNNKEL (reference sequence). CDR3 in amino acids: CASSQVVTEGRAHF. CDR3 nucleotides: TGTGCCAGCAGCCAAGTGGTGACGGAGGGCCGGGCCCACTTC.

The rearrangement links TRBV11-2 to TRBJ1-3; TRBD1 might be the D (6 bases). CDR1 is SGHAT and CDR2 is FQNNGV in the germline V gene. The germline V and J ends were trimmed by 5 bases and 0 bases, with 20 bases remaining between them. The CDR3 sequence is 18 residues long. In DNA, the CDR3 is TGTGCCAGCAGCAGGGACACCCCCCGAGGAATCTCTGGAAACACCATATATTTT. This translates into CASSRDTPRGISGNTIYF.

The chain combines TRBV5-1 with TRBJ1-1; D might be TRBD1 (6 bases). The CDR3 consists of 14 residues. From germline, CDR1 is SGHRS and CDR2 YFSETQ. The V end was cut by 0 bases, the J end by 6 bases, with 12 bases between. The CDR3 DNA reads TGCGCCAGCAGCTTGGGGGCAGGGGAGCCTGAAGCTTTCTTT. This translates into CASSLGAGEPEAFF.

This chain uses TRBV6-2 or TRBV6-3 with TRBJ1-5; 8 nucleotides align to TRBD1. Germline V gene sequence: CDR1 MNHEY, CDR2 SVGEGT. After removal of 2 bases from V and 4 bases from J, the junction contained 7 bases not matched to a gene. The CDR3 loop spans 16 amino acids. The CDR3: CASSYGRGRSNQPQHF. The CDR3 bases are TGTGCCAGCAGTTACGGCAGGGGGCGGTCGAATCAGCCCCAGCATTTT.

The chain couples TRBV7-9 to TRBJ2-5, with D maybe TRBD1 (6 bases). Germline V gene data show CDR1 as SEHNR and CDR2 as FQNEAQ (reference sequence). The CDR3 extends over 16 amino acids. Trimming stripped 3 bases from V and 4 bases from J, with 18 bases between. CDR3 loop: CASSFGQGLFGETQYF. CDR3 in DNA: TGTGCCAGCAGCTTCGGCCAGGGGTTATTCGGAGAGACCCAGTACTTC.

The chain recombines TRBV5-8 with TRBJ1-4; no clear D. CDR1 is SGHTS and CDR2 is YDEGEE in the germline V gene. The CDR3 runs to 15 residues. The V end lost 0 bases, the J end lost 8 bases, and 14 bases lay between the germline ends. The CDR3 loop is CASSLGGSGGEKLFF. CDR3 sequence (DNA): TGTGCCAGCAGCTTGGGCGGGTCAGGCGGCGAAAAACTGTTTTTT.

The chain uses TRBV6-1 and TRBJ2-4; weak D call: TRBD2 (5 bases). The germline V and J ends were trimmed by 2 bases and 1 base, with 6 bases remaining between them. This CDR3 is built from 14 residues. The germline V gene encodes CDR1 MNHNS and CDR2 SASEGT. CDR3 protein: CASSEPGAKNIQYF. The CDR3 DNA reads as TGTGCCAGCAGTGAACCGGGGGCCAAAAACATTCAGTACTTC.

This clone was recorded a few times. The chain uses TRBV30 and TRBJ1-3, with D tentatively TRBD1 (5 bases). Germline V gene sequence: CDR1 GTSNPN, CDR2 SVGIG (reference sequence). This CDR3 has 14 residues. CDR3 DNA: TGTGCATCGACAGCGGGGCTTTTTGGAAACACCATATATTTT. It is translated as CASTAGLFGNTIYF.

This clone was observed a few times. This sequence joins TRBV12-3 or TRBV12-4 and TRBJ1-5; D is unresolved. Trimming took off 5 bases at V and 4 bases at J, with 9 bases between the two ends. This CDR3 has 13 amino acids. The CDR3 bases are TGTGCCAGCAGTCTATCCTTAAATCAGCCCCAGCATTTT. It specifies CASSLSLNQPQHF.